Listed below are T cell receptor beta chains from one sample, sequenced in a study of STAT5B mutations in CD4+ large granular lymphocyte leukemia. The assay was immunoSEQ multiplex PCR, and TCRdb's table has in-frame clones only and misses some. The sample holds tens of thousands of clones, 80% to 85% seen once. Sequences were obtained from CD4+ T cells from blood buffy coats. The source of these receptors is a human donor in good health. Each CDR3 is given with its conserved first and last residue. A D gene is named only where the DNA matches it firmly. Size is omitted from some rows. Given values are once, few, many or a class for expanded clones.

size: once
J: TRBJ2-7
length: 16
V: TRBV13
D: TRBD1
DNA: TGTGCCAGCAGCGCCCCGGGACAGGAGAGATCCTACGAGCAGTACTTC
CDR3: CASSAPGQERSYEQYF

size: .
J: TRBJ2-4
length: 16
V: TRBV2
D: TRBD1
DNA: TGTGCCAGCAGACAAGTCCGGGACAGGGATTGGGACATTCAGTACTTC
CDR3: CASRQVRDRDWDIQYF

size: .
J: TRBJ1-5
length: 17
V: TRBV4-2
D: .
DNA: TGTGCCAGCAGCCAAGTGCCAGGGCCTTATAGCAATCAGCCCCAGCATTTT
CDR3: CASSQVPGPYSNQPQHF

size: once
J: TRBJ1-2
length: 13
V: TRBV6-5
D: .
DNA: TGTGCCAGCAGAACACGACAACGGGGTGGCTACACCTTC
CDR3: CASRTRQRGGYTF

size: .
J: TRBJ2-7
length: 15
V: TRBV27
D: TRBD1
DNA: TGTGCCAGCAGTTCCTTCGGGACAGGGTCCTACGAGCAGTACTTC
CDR3: CASSSFGTGSYEQYF

size: .
J: TRBJ2-5
length: 14
V: TRBV5-1
D: .
DNA: TGCGCCAGCAGCCTGGACACCCAAGAAGAGACCCAGTACTTC
CDR3: CASSLDTQEETQYF

size: .
J: TRBJ2-3
length: 14
V: TRBV29-1
D: TRBD2
DNA: TGCAGCGTTAGGCCTAGCGGGTCCACAGATACGCAGTATTTT
CDR3: CSVRPSGSTDTQYF

size: .
J: TRBJ1-4
length: 13
V: TRBV2
D: .
DNA: TGTGCCAGCAGTCAAGAGGCCAATGAAAAACTGTTTTTT
CDR3: CASSQEANEKLFF

size: .
J: TRBJ2-7
length: 13
V: TRBV29-1
D: .
DNA: TGCAGCGTTGGTCAGGGAGAAGGGTACGAGCAGTACTTC
CDR3: CSVGQGEGYEQYF

size: .
J: TRBJ2-5
length: 14
V: TRBV30
D: TRBD2
DNA: TGTGCCAGGACTAGCGGGAGTAGCGCAGAGACCCAGTACTTC
CDR3: CARTSGSSAETQYF

size: .
J: TRBJ1-3
length: 15
V: TRBV30
D: .
DNA: TGTGCCGCCGGGTTCGGGCGGGGCTCTGGAAACACCATATATTTT
CDR3: CAAGFGRGSGNTIYF

size: .
J: TRBJ2-2
length: 18
V: TRBV4-1
D: .
DNA: TGCGCCAGCAGCCAAGATCTGAGCAGAACGACCTATGCCGGGGAGCTGTTTTTT
CDR3: CASSQDLSRTTYAGELFF

size: once
J: TRBJ1-1
length: 14
V: TRBV28
D: TRBD1
DNA: TGTGCCAGCAGAGCAGGGGGGTCGAACACTGAAGCTTTCTTT
CDR3: CASRAGGSNTEAFF

size: .
J: TRBJ2-1
length: 15
V: TRBV10-2
D: TRBD1
DNA: TGCGCCAGCAGGGCGACAGGGACCCATTACAATGAGCAGTTCTTC
CDR3: CASRATGTHYNEQFF

size: once
J: TRBJ2-1
length: 16
V: TRBV7-9
D: .
DNA: TGTGCCAGCAGCTTAGTTGCAGGCCCAACCAACAATGAGCAGTTCTTC
CDR3: CASSLVAGPTNNEQFF

size: .
J: TRBJ2-7
length: 12
V: TRBV2
D: .
DNA: TGTGCCAGCAGTGAAGCTTTCTACGAGCAGTACTTC
CDR3: CASSEAFYEQYF

size: .
J: TRBJ1-5
length: 17
V: TRBV19
D: TRBD1
DNA: TGTGCCAGTAGTTTATTGACAGGGGGCGGCAGCAATCAGCCCCAGCATTTT
CDR3: CASSLLTGGGSNQPQHF

size: once
J: TRBJ2-1
length: 17
V: TRBV7-3
D: TRBD1
DNA: TGTGCCAGCAGTCAAACAATCACAGGGGGCTCCTACAATGAGCAGTTCTTC
CDR3: CASSQTITGGSYNEQFF

size: few
J: TRBJ1-3
length: 14
V: TRBV19
D: .
DNA: TGTGCCAGTAGTGTGGAAGCCTCTGGAAACACCATATATTTT
CDR3: CASSVEASGNTIYF

size: .
J: TRBJ1-6
length: 14
V: TRBV11-2
D: TRBD1
DNA: TGTGCCAGCAGCTCCGGGACAGGGTATTCACCCCTCCACTTT
CDR3: CASSSGTGYSPLHF

size: .
J: TRBJ1-6
length: 16
V: TRBV11-2
D: .
DNA: TGTGCCAGCAGCAAGATCGTGAGGACAGATATTTCACCCCTCCACTTT
CDR3: CASSKIVRTDISPLHF

size: .
J: TRBJ2-7
length: 14
V: TRBV6-6
D: TRBD1
DNA: TGTGCCAGCAGGTCGGGACAGGGGTCCTACGAGCAGTACTTC
CDR3: CASRSGQGSYEQYF

size: .
J: TRBJ1-3
length: 16
V: TRBV9
D: TRBD1
DNA: TGTGCCAGCAGCTTTCATGGACAGGGAGACGGAAACACCATATATTTT
CDR3: CASSFHGQGDGNTIYF

size: .
J: TRBJ2-7
length: 12
V: TRBV28
D: .
DNA: TGTGCCAGCAGTTTAACCCTCTACGAGCAGTACTTC
CDR3: CASSLTLYEQYF

size: .
J: TRBJ2-7
length: 11
V: TRBV7-9
D: .
DNA: TGTGCCAGCAGCCCTGGCTACGAGCAGTACTTC
CDR3: CASSPGYEQYF

size: .
J: TRBJ2-1
length: 15
V: TRBV18
D: .
DNA: TGTGCCAGCTCCCGCGGACTGAGCTCCTACAATGAGCAGTTCTTC
CDR3: CASSRGLSSYNEQFF

size: .
J: TRBJ1-5
length: 14
V: TRBV6-5
D: .
DNA: TGTGCCAGCAGCCAAGGGGGAGGGGTTCAGCCCCAGCATTTT
CDR3: CASSQGGGVQPQHF

size: .
J: TRBJ2-7
length: 14
V: TRBV5-1
D: .
DNA: TGCGCCAGCAGCTTAGACGGGACCCCCTACGAGCAGTACTTC
CDR3: CASSLDGTPYEQYF

size: .
J: TRBJ2-3
length: 14
V: TRBV19
D: .
DNA: TGTGCCAGTAGTATAGAAGGAACAGCAGATACGCAGTATTTT
CDR3: CASSIEGTADTQYF

size: .
J: TRBJ2-7
length: 15
V: TRBV15
D: TRBD1
DNA: TGTGCCACCAGCAGAGATTCGACAGGGGTCCCCGAGCAGTACTTC
CDR3: CATSRDSTGVPEQYF

size: few
J: TRBJ1-2
length: 14
V: TRBV5-6
D: .
DNA: TGTGCCAGCAGCACGGACAGTACCTACTATGGCTACACCTTC
CDR3: CASSTDSTYYGYTF

size: .
J: TRBJ1-5
length: 15
V: TRBV28
D: TRBD1
DNA: TGTGCCAGCAGTCCTCGACAGGGTAGCAATCAGCCCCAGCATTTT
CDR3: CASSPRQGSNQPQHF

size: .
J: TRBJ2-2
length: 15
V: TRBV30
D: .
DNA: TGTGCCTGGAGGATGACCTGGGACTCACACGGGGAGCTGTTTTTT
CDR3: CAWRMTWDSHGELFF

size: few
J: TRBJ1-1
length: 14
V: TRBV5-1
D: TRBD1
DNA: TGCGCCAGCAGCCCCGGGACAGGGAACACTGAAGCTTTCTTT
CDR3: CASSPGTGNTEAFF

size: .
J: TRBJ1-2
length: 15
V: TRBV28
D: .
DNA: TGTGCCAGCAGCATAGGGGGAGAAACTAACTATGGCTACACCTTC
CDR3: CASSIGGETNYGYTF

size: .
J: TRBJ2-3
length: 15
V: TRBV12-5
D: TRBD2
DNA: TGTGCTAGTGCCCCGGGGCGGGAGGGATTAGATACGCAGTATTTT
CDR3: CASAPGREGLDTQYF

size: .
J: TRBJ2-3
length: 16
V: TRBV28
D: TRBD1
DNA: TGTGCCAGCAGTTTAGGGACAGGGACAACCACAGATACGCAGTATTTT
CDR3: CASSLGTGTTTDTQYF

size: .
J: TRBJ1-5
length: 13
V: TRBV7-2
D: TRBD1
DNA: TGTGCCAGCAGCTCCCAGGGGGATCAGCCCCAGCATTTT
CDR3: CASSSQGDQPQHF

size: .
J: TRBJ1-5
length: 15
V: TRBV6-6
D: .
DNA: TGTGCCAGCAGAAAGGACACGGGGGGCAATCAGCCCCAGCATTTT
CDR3: CASRKDTGGNQPQHF

size: .
J: TRBJ2-3
length: 13
V: TRBV2
D: TRBD2
DNA: TGTGCTACTAGCGGGAGGAGCACAGATACGCAGTATTTT
CDR3: CATSGRSTDTQYF

size: .
J: TRBJ1-5
length: 14
V: TRBV27
D: .
DNA: TGTGCCAGCAGTCCAGGACGGAACAATCAGCCCCAGCATTTT
CDR3: CASSPGRNNQPQHF

size: .
J: TRBJ2-3
length: 14
V: TRBV2
D: .
DNA: TGTGCCAGCAGAGGTGTTTCGGTGATGGATACGCAGTATTTT
CDR3: CASRGVSVMDTQYF

size: .
J: TRBJ2-2
length: 19
V: TRBV11-1
D: TRBD2
DNA: TGTGCCAGCAGCTACCCTAAGACCGGGACTAGCGGGGAGACCGGGGAGCTGTTTTTT
CDR3: CASSYPKTGTSGETGELFF

size: .
J: TRBJ2-1
length: 17
V: TRBV4-2
D: .
DNA: TGTGCCAGCAGCCAAGATCGTTTGTCTAGAGGGGACAATGAGCAGTTCTTC
CDR3: CASSQDRLSRGDNEQFF

size: .
J: TRBJ2-7
length: 14
V: TRBV9
D: TRBD1
DNA: TGTGCCAGCAGCGTAGGACAGGGGGCCTACGAGCAGTACTTC
CDR3: CASSVGQGAYEQYF

size: .
J: TRBJ2-3
length: 18
V: TRBV4-2
D: TRBD2
DNA: TGTGCCAGCAGCCAGGAAATCAGCGGGGGGGTTAGCACAGATACGCAGTATTTT
CDR3: CASSQEISGGVSTDTQYF

size: few
J: TRBJ1-2
length: 16
V: TRBV7-2
D: .
DNA: TGTGCCAGCAGCCTAGTCGGGGTGGCAGGGCGCGGTGGCTACACCTTC
CDR3: CASSLVGVAGRGGYTF

size: .
J: TRBJ2-3
length: 12
V: TRBV30
D: .
DNA: TGTGCCTGGTCGCCAAGCACAGATACGCAGTATTTT
CDR3: CAWSPSTDTQYF

size: .
J: TRBJ2-7
length: 21
V: TRBV30
D: TRBD2
DNA: TGTGCCTGGAGTGTACCCTCTGAAATGGGACTAGCGGGGGGCCGCTCCTACGAGCAGTACTTC
CDR3: CAWSVPSEMGLAGGRSYEQYF

size: .
J: TRBJ2-1
length: 13
V: TRBV4-1
D: TRBD2
DNA: TGCGCCAGCAGCCAAGAGACAAGCGGGAGTCAATTCTTC
CDR3: CASSQETSGSQFF

size: .
J: TRBJ2-1
length: 13
V: TRBV27
D: .
DNA: TGTGCCAGCAGTTCTGCTACGCCCAATGAGCAGTTCTTC
CDR3: CASSSATPNEQFF

size: .
J: TRBJ1-1
length: 14
V: TRBV5-1
D: .
DNA: TGCGCCAGCAGCTTTAATGGCAAGGGCACTGAAGCTTTCTTT
CDR3: CASSFNGKGTEAFF

size: .
J: TRBJ1-1
length: 14
V: TRBV14
D: TRBD1
DNA: TGTGCCAGCAGCCCGCCCAACAGGGGTGTTGACGCTTTCTTT
CDR3: CASSPPNRGVDAFF

size: .
J: TRBJ2-1
length: 17
V: TRBV9
D: TRBD2
DNA: TGTGCCAGCAGCCTACAGACAGGGTTTAGCGGGAGCCATGAGCAGTTCTTC
CDR3: CASSLQTGFSGSHEQFF

size: .
J: TRBJ2-7
length: 13
V: TRBV30
D: .
DNA: TGTGCCTGGACAGGGGCGGTGACCTACGAGCAGTACTTC
CDR3: CAWTGAVTYEQYF

size: .
J: TRBJ1-1
length: 13
V: TRBV29-1
D: .
DNA: TGCAGCGTTGAATTTCCGTTGATCACTGAAGCTTTCTTT
CDR3: CSVEFPLITEAFF

size: few
J: TRBJ2-7
length: 14
V: TRBV2
D: .
DNA: TGTGCCAGCACCTACTGGCAACGCTCCTACGAGCAGTACTTC
CDR3: CASTYWQRSYEQYF